One sample yielded the 24 T cell receptor beta chains listed below, sequenced in a study of CD8 T cells in ankylosing spondylitis. TCRdb redid the calling of the 5' RACE reads with MiXCR, one entry per CDR3 protein. This sample has about 150,000 distinct CDR3 sequences, with about an eighth found just once. Sequencing was carried out using blood, either unsorted or a sorted T cell fraction (not recorded which). These receptors were collected from a female donor with ankylosing spondylitis or in good health (not recorded which).

This clonotype was seen repeatedly, ten times or more. The chain is built from TRBV6-1 and TRBJ1-1; D not certain. This CDR3 comprises 13 residues. From germline, CDR1 is MNHNS and CDR2 SASEGT. Deletions cut 9 bases from V and 0 bases from J, with 11 bases between. The chain's CDR3 is CASDRFVNTEAFF. DNA of the CDR3: TGTGCCAGTGATAGATTCGTGAACACTGAAGCTTTCTTT.

The sample holds many counts of this clonotype. This chain uses TRBV7-7 with TRBJ2-7; tentatively, D is TRBD2 (6 bases). The CDR3 runs 11 residues. The V end lost 6 bases, the J end lost 4 bases, and 7 bases lay between the germline ends. Germline CDR1 and CDR2: SSHAT and FNYEAQ (reference sequence). The CDR3, as DNA: TGTGCCAGCAGACGGGGGTACGAGCAGTACTTC. As protein: CASRRGYEQYF.

The table lists this clonotype with many counts. This chain's CDR3 is CASSQHRGGSEETQYF. As DNA, the CDR3 is TGCGCCAGCAGTCAACACAGGGGCGGCTCGGAAGAGACCCAGTACTTC. V and J are TRBV23-1 and TRBJ2-5, with 7 bases aligning to TRBD1. TRBV23-1 is an ORF, with its function uncertain. This CDR3 has 16 amino acids. V dropped 2 bases and J dropped 3; count of bases not matched to a gene: 9.

This clonotype was seen at least ten times. The chain couples TRBV3-1 to TRBJ2-1; a weak D match, TRBD2 (5 bases). CDR1 is LGHDT, CDR2 YNNKEL, per germline (reference sequence). V dropped 1 base and J dropped 2 bases, with 9 bases sitting between them. CDR3 length: 15 residues. The CDR3 region is CASSQGAEAYNEQFF. The CDR3 DNA reads TGTGCCAGCAGCCAAGGCGCGGAGGCCTACAATGAGCAGTTCTTC.

The sample holds many counts of this clonotype. The rearrangement joins TRBV12-3 or TRBV12-4 to TRBJ2-7, with 15 nucleotides matching TRBD2. The V segment lost 4 bases and the J segment 4 bases; nucleotides outside the gene matches: 11. The CDR3 is 18 amino acids. CDR3 residues: CASSSLPGTSGGSYEQYF. As DNA, the CDR3 is TGTGCCAGCAGTTCACTCCCCGGGACTAGCGGGGGGAGTTACGAGCAGTACTTC.

This clonotype was detected ten times or more. V usage is TRBV5-1 and J usage is TRBJ2-5; no definite D call. Deletions cut 4 bases from V and 1 base from J, with 11 bases between. The CDR3 is 14 amino acids. CDR1 is SGHRS, CDR2 YFSETQ, per germline. The CDR3 region is CASSVETVQETQYF. CDR3 sequence (DNA): TGCGCCAGCAGCGTCGAGACGGTCCAAGAGACCCAGTACTTC.

This clonotype was counted at least ten times. The V gene is TRBV29-1, the J gene TRBJ2-1; either TRBD1 or TRBD2 may supply D (5 bases each). The CDR3 has 15 residues. V was cut by 6 bases and J by 5 bases, with 20 bases left in between. The germline V gene has CDR1 SQVTM and CDR2 ANQGSEA. The CDR3 nucleotides are TGCAGCGTGGACATCGGGAAGACGTCTAACAATGAGCAGTTCTTC. Protein: CSVDIGKTSNNEQFF.

This clonotype was found many times. Here the CDR3 reads CASSVDGTGINEQFF. CDR3 bases: TGTGCCAGCAGCGTAGATGGGACAGGGATTAATGAGCAGTTCTTC. This chain connects TRBV9 to TRBJ2-1, with 9 bases that match TRBD1. Per the germline V gene, CDR1 is SGDLS and CDR2 is YYNGEE. The V and J ends lost 0 bases and 7 bases, in that order; junction bases with no gene match: 5. CDR3 length equals 15 residues.

In this sample, this clonotype turned up a few times. The rearrangement links TRBV18 to TRBJ1-1; D unclear. This CDR3 comprises 15 residues. CDR1 and CDR2 (germline): KGHSH, LQKENI. The ends were cut back, 0 bases at V and 1 base at J, with 9 bases in the middle. CDR3 residues: CASSPPGLGNTEAFF. In nucleotides, the CDR3 is TGTGCCAGCTCACCACCGGGGTTGGGGAACACTGAAGCTTTCTTT.

A word on this clonotype: A read error may explain this, as a much larger clone is one base away. The CDR3 DNA reads TGCACCAGCAGCTTGGTGATGCGGGAGTCGGATGAGCAGTTCTTC. The encoded protein is CTSSLVMRESDEQFF. The V call is TRBV5-1, the J call TRBJ2-1; 7 bases agree with TRBD2. Germline lookup yields CDR1 SGHRS and CDR2 YFSETQ. The CDR3 runs to 15 residues.

In this sample, this clonotype turned up a few times. The chain links TRBV7-6 to TRBJ2-1; 7 bases fit TRBD2. This CDR3 contains 14 residues. The V gene end was trimmed by 5 bases and the J gene end by 6 bases; junction bases not matched to a gene: 7. CDR1 SGHVS and CDR2 FNYEAQ come from the germline V gene. The CDR3 protein is CASSIQTGGNEQFF. In nucleotides, the CDR3 is TGTGCCAGCAGCATACAGACGGGGGGCAATGAGCAGTTCTTC. Looking up the rest from reference TRBV7-6 and TRBJ2-1 gives the full variable domain: GAGVSQSPRYKVTKRGQDVALRCDPISGHVSLYWYRQALGQGPEFLTYFNYEAQQDKSGLPNDRFSAERPEGSISTLTIQRTEQRDSAMYRCASSIQTGGNEQFFGPGTRLTVL.

The V call is TRBV7-8, the J call TRBJ1-4; the D is unclear. Germline V gene data show CDR1 as SGHVS and CDR2 as FQNEAQ. CDR3 length: 13 residues. V lost 4 bases, J lost 8 bases, and 11 bases lay in between. The CDR3 spells CASSWTYGEKLFF. As DNA, the CDR3 is TGTGCCAGCAGCTGGACCTATGGGGAAAAACTGTTTTTT.

Ten or more counts support this clonotype. The chain links TRBV6-1 to TRBJ1-5; weak D call: TRBD1 (6 bases). This CDR3 comprises 18 residues. V was trimmed by 4 bases and J by 5 bases, leaving 24 bases between them. Germline V gene lookup returns CDR1 MNHNS and CDR2 SASEGT. CDR3 region: CASSAGTNSPSLHQPQHF. The CDR3 DNA is TGTGCCAGCAGTGCCGGGACAAATTCCCCATCCCTCCATCAGCCCCAGCATTTT.

The sample holds many counts of this clonotype. The chain links TRBV3-1 to TRBJ2-4, with 8 bases lining up with TRBD2. The germline gives CDR1 LGHDT, CDR2 YNNKEL (reference sequence). The CDR3 consists of 14 residues. The ends lost 4 bases at V and 6 bases at J; junction bases unmatched: 5. The CDR3 DNA is TGTGCCAGCAGCCCGGGACTAGTTATAAACATTCAGTACTTC. Amino acids: CASSPGLVINIQYF.

The table lists this clonotype with many counts. The genes are TRBV20-1 and TRBJ2-1; 9 bases fit TRBD2. Unmatched junction bases numbered 5, after V lost 7 bases and J lost 4 bases. The CDR3 has 13 residues. Germline V lookup: CDR1 DFQATT, CDR2 SNEGSKA (reference sequence). In nucleotides, the CDR3 is TGCAGTGGGCGACTAGCGGAGTACAATGAGCAGTTCTTC. Amino acids: CSGRLAEYNEQFF.

This clonotype was found many times. The CDR3 DNA is TGTGCCAGCAGTTGGAGAGAGACAGGCTTTGTAGCTTTCTTT. It codes for CASSWRETGFVAFF. The chain couples TRBV27 to TRBJ1-1; D is possibly TRBD1 (6 bases). The CDR3 consists of 14 residues. Germline V CDR1 and CDR2: MNHEY, SMNVEV (reference sequence). V lost 4 bases and J lost 10, with 19 bases in between.

The table lists this clonotype with a few counts. V is TRBV6-2 or TRBV6-3 and J is TRBJ2-1; TRBD2 is a possible D gene (5 bases). Germline lookup yields CDR1 MNHEY and CDR2 SVGEGT. Trimming took 10 bases from V and 3 from J, leaving 16 bases between them. This CDR3 is 14 amino acids long. CDR3 in amino acids: CATSLLGDYNEQFF. CDR3 DNA: TGTGCCACCTCACTGCTCGGGGACTACAATGAGCAGTTCTTC.

The chain has TRBV28 and TRBJ2-3; tentatively, D is TRBD2 (6 bases). Germline CDR1 is MDHEN and CDR2 is SYDVKM. The CDR3 has 15 residues. V lost 2 bases and J 6 bases, leaving 15 bases between the germline ends. The CDR3: CASSLGTYGADTQYF. Here the CDR3 DNA reads TGTGCCAGCAGTTTAGGGACTTACGGCGCGGATACGCAGTATTTT.

This rearrangement joins TRBV3-1 to TRBJ2-1; TRBD2 agrees at 8 bases. Germline V gene lookup returns CDR1 LGHDT and CDR2 YNNKEL (reference sequence). The CDR3 contains 19 residues. Trimming cost V 10 bases and J 2 bases; bases outside gene matches: 22. The CDR3 here is CAIRALAGGPQGAYNEQFF. CDR3 bases: TGTGCCATCAGGGCCCTGGCGGGAGGCCCTCAAGGGGCCTACAATGAGCAGTTCTTC.

This clonotype was counted many times. The rearrangement links TRBV29-1 to TRBJ2-1; no clear D gene. Germline-derived CDR1 and CDR2 are SQVTM and ANQGSEA. The V end lost 5 bases, the J end lost 0 bases, and 8 bases lay between the germline ends. This CDR3 comprises 13 residues. The DNA of the CDR3 is TGCAGCGTTCGGGTGGGCTCCTACAATGAGCAGTTCTTC. Its translation is CSVRVGSYNEQFF.

This clonotype was recorded many times. The chain joins TRBV18 to TRBJ1-1; no firm D call. V shed 4 bases and J shed 2 bases, with 8 bases lying between them. CDR3 length: 13 amino acids. Germline values: CDR1 KGHSH, CDR2 LQKENI. The CDR3 nucleotides are TGTGCCAGCTCACAGCGTTTCAACACTGAAGCTTTCTTT. Translated, it gives CASSQRFNTEAFF.

This clonotype showed up many times. V is TRBV20-1 and J is TRBJ1-4; the match to TRBD1 covers 9 bases. CDR3 length: 14 residues. Trimming took 1 base from V and 7 from J; bases not matched to a gene: 4. Germline CDR1 DFQATT, CDR2 SNEGSKA (reference sequence). CDR3 sequence reads: CSARGGQGREKLFF. CDR3 sequence (DNA): TGCAGTGCTAGAGGGGGACAGGGTCGTGAAAAACTGTTTTTT.

This clonotype came up many times. The chain is built from TRBV12-3 or TRBV12-4 and TRBJ1-2; D gene ambiguous. CDR3 length equals 14 residues. The V end was cut by 3 bases, the J end by 3 bases, with 11 bases between. CDR3 protein: CASSFSDGDYGYTF. CDR3 in DNA: TGTGCCAGCAGTTTCTCTGACGGAGACTATGGCTACACCTTC.

In the case of this clonotype: This may arise from a read error, as a much more abundant clone is one base away. The chain uses TRBV12-3 or TRBV12-4 and TRBJ1-2; a weak D match, TRBD1 (5 bases). The CDR3 length is 12 residues. Written as DNA, the CDR3 is TGTGCCAGCAGTTGGGGGGACTATGGCGACACCTTC. Protein product: CASSWGDYGDTF.